Shown below are 27 T cell receptor delta chains from a single sample sequenced in a study of gamma-delta T cells after stem cell transplantation. TCRdb repeated clone calling on the RT-PCR reads with CATT. The sample lists about 1,400 delta-chain clones, roughly 2% occurring once. The sample taken for sequencing was gamma-delta T cells. These receptors originate from a human donor. It is not recorded whose cells these are; they may come from a transplant donor.

This clone ranks as medium-sized. In DNA, the CDR3 is TGTGCCTTCACAACGCGGCGCCTTGCCTGGGGGGGGCCTGAGGTTGACACCGATAAACTCATCTTT. Protein sequence: CAFTTRRLAWGGPEVDTDKLIF. This chain joins TRDV3 and TRDJ1; 7 bases are shared with TRDD3. The length of the CDR3 is 22 residues. From germline, CDR1 is TVYSNPD and CDR2 GDNSRS (reference sequence). Trimming removed 3 bases from V and 0 bases from J; junction bases left unmatched: 31.

The sample holds a few counts of this clone. This may arise from a read error, as a much more abundant clone is one base away. Other DNA sequences within the sample encode an identical CDR3. The chain recombines TRDV1 with TRDJ1; TRDD3 agrees at 8 bases. The CDR3 covers 19 residues. V was pared by 4 bases and J by 0 bases, with 16 bases of the junction left unmatched. In germline, CDR1 is TSWWSYY, CDR2 QGS. The chain's CDR3 is CALGGEYEGIPLYTDKLIF. The CDR3 DNA reads as TGTGCTCTTGGGGGGGAATACGAGGGGATACCCCTATACACCGATAAACTCATCTTT.

Regarding this clone: This likely traces to a read error, being one base from a far larger clone. This chain joins TRDV2 and TRDJ1; no definite D call. Germline CDR1 GEAIGNYY, CDR2 EKD. Deletions cut 0 bases from V and 10 bases from J, with 23 bases between. The CDR3 has 16 amino acids. The CDR3 sequence is CACDTAEPPFPRGLIF. DNA of the CDR3: TGTGCCTGTGACACCGCGGAGCCTCCGTTCCCTCGTGGACTCATCTTT.

This clone came up a few times. The TCRdb record carries a much larger clone's protein, which differs from this DNA's translation at residue 5; a read error is the likely cause, and the protein listed here is the DNA translation. The CDR3, as DNA: TGTGCCTGTGTACTCGGGGGATCTTTCTGGGACACCCGACAGATGTTTTTC. Its protein is CACVLGGSFWDTRQMFF. The chain combines TRDV2 with TRDJ3; 7 bases match TRDD3. Germline CDR1 is GEAIGNYY and CDR2 is EKD. CDR3 length: 17 residues. V lost 5 bases and J lost 3; bases outside the gene matches: 9.

This clone was recorded a few times. A much larger clone sits a single nucleotide away, making a read error possible. Other nucleotide sequences in the sample specify the same CDR3. The chain carries TRDV3 and TRDJ1; no reliable D call. CDR1 and CDR2 from the germline V gene are TVYSNPD and GDNSRS (reference sequence). The length of the CDR3 is 14 residues. The DNA for the CDR3 is TGTGCCACCGGCCGGAAGGCGTACACTGATAAACTCATCTTT. Amino acid sequence: CATGRKAYTDKLIF.

As to this clone: This is likely an artifact of a read error, given a far larger clone one base away. This specimen includes other DNA sequences encoding the same CDR3. This chain links TRDV2 with TRDJ1; D not certain. Germline CDR1 and CDR2: GEAIGNYY and EKD. CDR3 length: 24 amino acids. CDR3 amino acids: CACDTVGSTGGVIGNWEYTDKLIF. The CDR3 nucleotides read TGTGCCTGTGACACGGTCGGGTCTACGGGCGGGGTTATAGGTAATTGGGAGTACACTGATAAACTCATCTTT.

A few counts support this clone. This may be a read error, as it is one base from a much larger clone. This chain connects TRDV2 to TRDJ1; 12 bases fit TRDD3. Germline CDR1 and CDR2: GEAIGNYY and EKD. The V and J ends lost 6 bases and 4 bases, in that order; junction bases with no gene match: 17. This CDR3 spans 18 amino acids. The CDR3 region is CACLSPWGIREYIDKLIF. DNA of the CDR3: TGTGCCTGTTTATCCCCCTGGGGGATACGCGAGTACATCGATAAACTCATCTTT.

This clone has only a few counts. The protein in TCRdb stems from a much larger clone and differs at residue 23 from this DNA's translation, likely a read error; here the protein is translated from the DNA. V is TRDV1 and J is TRDJ1; 11 bases align to TRDD3. CDR1 TSWWSYY and CDR2 QGS come from the germline V gene. CDR3 size: 25 residues. DNA of the CDR3: TGTGCTCTTGGTAAAAACTGGGCCCCCCTATCCTGGCACTGGGGGATAGTGGGCCACACCGATAAACACATCTTT. It yields the protein CALGKNWAPLSWHWGIVGHTDKHIF.

By sample share, this clone is hyperexpanded. Other DNA sequences in the sample encode the same CDR3. The rearrangement uses TRDV3 and TRDJ1; the match to TRDD3 covers 9 bases. V lost 2 bases and J lost 4; bases outside the gene matches: 8. Germline lookup yields CDR1 TVYSNPD and CDR2 GDNSRS (reference sequence). This CDR3 has 14 amino acids. The CDR3 region is CAFSPGGYHDKLIF. CDR3 bases: TGTGCCTTTTCTCCCGGGGGATACCACGATAAACTCATCTTT. Variable domain in full (rest from reference TRDV3 and TRDJ1): CDKVTQSSPDQTVASGSEVVLLCTYDTVYSNPDLFWYRIRPDYSFQFVFYGDNSRSEGADFTQGRFSVKHILTQKAFHLVISPVRTEDSATYYCAFSPGGYHDKLIFGKGTRVTVEP.

This clone was detected a few times. Since a much larger clone is just one base distant, this may be a read error. The chain joins TRDV3 to TRDJ1; D possibly corresponds to TRDD3 (7 bases). The CDR3 is made up of 26 amino acids. Germline V gene sequence: CDR1 TVYSNPD, CDR2 GDNSRS (reference sequence). V shed 5 bases and J shed 0 bases, with 52 bases lying between them. This CDR3 is CAVLESYVEAVLGGSCPPGYTDKLIF. In nucleotides, the CDR3 is TGTGCCGTCCTCGAGTCCTACGTCGAGGCGGTCCTGGGGGGTTCGTGCCCCCCGGGGTACACCGATAAACTCATCTTT.

This clone was found a few times. A read error is likely here: a far larger clone is one base away. Other DNA sequences in the same sample also yield this CDR3. CDR3 sequence reads: CALGELPSLWVLYWGDRFRQYTDKLIF. CDR3 DNA sequence: TGTGCTCTTGGGGAACTCCCCTCGCTTTGGGTCCTCTACTGGGGGGACAGGTTTCGCCAGTACACCGATAAACTCATCTTT. V and J are TRDV1 and TRDJ1; 8 bases are shared with TRDD3. This CDR3 comprises 27 residues. V shed 0 bases, J shed 0 bases, and the junction held 36 bases outside the gene matches. Germline assignment: CDR1 TSWWSYY and CDR2 QGS.

As to this clone: The translation of this DNA and the TCRdb protein of a much larger clone differ at residue 14, probably owing to a read error; the protein shown here is translated from the DNA. This chain joins TRDV2 and TRDJ1, with TRDD3 identical over 11 bases. CDR3 size: 17 residues. Looked up from germline, CDR1 is GEAIGNYY and CDR2 is EKD. CDR3 in DNA: TGTGCCTGTGACACCGTGGGTGGGGGATACGCACCCGATAATCTCATCTTT. Residues: CACDTVGGGYAPDNLIF.

In its sample, this clone ranks as medium-sized. A far larger clone is one nucleotide away, so this likely arose from a read error. The chain couples TRDV2 to TRDJ1, with TRDD3 matching 7 bases. Unmatched junction bases numbered 12, after V lost 3 bases and J lost 0 bases. CDR1 is GEAIGNYY and CDR2 is EKD in the germline V gene. CDR3 length: 17 residues. The CDR3: CACDPTEGDSYTDKLIF. CDR3 bases: TGTGCCTGTGACCCCACCGAGGGGGATTCGTACACCGATAAACTCATCTTT.

This clone was seen a handful of times. This may arise from a read error, as a much more abundant clone is one base away. The same CDR3 arises from other DNA sequences in this sample as well. The rearrangement uses TRDV3 and TRDJ1; possible D gene TRDD3, 7 bases. Germline V gene sequence: CDR1 TVYSNPD, CDR2 GDNSRS (reference sequence). This CDR3 is built from 16 residues. The V end was cut by 4 bases, the J end by 3 bases, with 24 bases between. The CDR3 region is CASSLEGLGFSDKLIF. In DNA form, the CDR3 reads TGTGCCTCTTCCTTAGAGGGACTGGGGTTCTCCGATAAACTCATCTTT.

This clone was recorded a few times. Since a far larger clone is one base different, this is likely a read error. The sample has other DNA sequences that encode this CDR3 too. This chain uses TRDV2 with TRDJ3; 12 bases align to TRDD3. Germline assignment: CDR1 GEAIGNYY and CDR2 EKD. The CDR3 has 18 residues. The CDR3 DNA follows: TGTGCCTGTGACTCAGTACTGGGGGATACCTGGGACACTCGACAGATGTTTTTC. It codes for CACDSVLGDTWDTRQMFF.

In its sample, this clone is medium-sized. In the same sample, other DNA sequences code for this CDR3. J is TRDJ1 and V is TRDV1; 9 bases align to TRDD2. Looked up from germline, CDR1 is TSWWSYY and CDR2 is QGS. The CDR3 is made up of 23 amino acids. With 0 bases clipped from V and 0 bases from J, the junction kept 23 bases outside the gene matches. CDR3 region: CALGELPFAFLLGRHLYTDKLIF. CDR3 DNA: TGTGCTCTTGGGGAACTACCCTTCGCCTTCCTACTCGGGCGTCACTTGTACACCGATAAACTCATCTTT.

This clone was detected a few times. This chain joins TRDV1 and TRDJ1; either TRDD2 or TRDD3 may fit D (8 bases each). The CDR3 consists of 18 residues. V lost 6 bases and J 0 bases, leaving 23 bases between the germline ends. In germline, CDR1 is TSWWSYY, CDR2 QGS. CDR3 residues: CALGDYFLRGYHTDKLIF. The CDR3 coding sequence is TGTGCTCTTGGAGACTACTTCCTACGGGGATACCACACCGATAAACTCATCTTT.

This clone has a handful of counts. DNA for the CDR3: TGTGCTCTTGGACCCCGATTCCCCCTAACTCAATACTGGGGGATATCCGATAAACTCATCTTT. Its translation is CALGPRFPLTQYWGISDKLIF. This chain uses TRDV1 with TRDJ1, with 11 positions matching TRDD3. The J segment lost 3 bases and the V segment lost 6 bases, leaving 24 bases of the junction unmatched. In germline, CDR1 is TSWWSYY, CDR2 QGS. The CDR3 length is 21 residues.

The V gene is TRDV1, the J gene TRDJ1, with 13 bases aligning to TRDD3. CDR1 is TSWWSYY, CDR2 QGS, per germline. V was clipped by 3 bases and J by 1 base; unmatched bases: 8. The CDR3 has 18 residues. The CDR3 bases are TGTGCTCTTGGGGAGCGGTACTGGGGGATACGCTCCACCGATAAACTCATCTTT. Translating gives CALGERYWGIRSTDKLIF.

With regard to this clone: A far larger clone is only one base removed, so a read error is likely. The chain carries TRDV2 and TRDJ1; no firm D call. This CDR3 spans 12 amino acids. Per germline, CDR1 GEAIGNYY and CDR2 EKD. The CDR3 loop is CACDTALDKPIF. The CDR3 DNA follows: TGTGCCTGTGACACCGCCCTCGATAAACCCATCTTT.

Concerning this clone itself: The amino acid sequence in TCRdb belongs to a much larger clone and departs from this DNA's translation at residue 14, likely a sequencing read error; the sequence shown is translated from the DNA. V usage is TRDV2 and J usage is TRDJ3; TRDD3 matches at 11 bases. CDR3 size: 20 residues. Germline values: CDR1 GEAIGNYY, CDR2 EKD. The CDR3 region is CACDSPTGGYLSWYTRQMFF. DNA for the CDR3: TGTGCCTGTGACTCCCCTACTGGGGGATATCTCTCCTGGTACACCCGACAGATGTTTTTC.

This clone is medium-sized within its sample. A far larger clone is off by one base, so a read error is likely. The chain joins TRDV2 to TRDJ1; TRDD3 is a possible D gene (6 bases). The CDR3 covers 14 residues. Trimming pared 5 bases from V and 1 base from J, leaving 13 bases between. Germline CDR1 GEAIGNYY, CDR2 EKD. The CDR3 DNA reads as TGTGCCTGTGTAACGAGGGGGAGCACCGATAAACTCATCTTT. This encodes CACVTRGSTDKLIF.

In this sample, this clone is medium-sized. The chain joins TRDV1 to TRDJ1; TRDD3 matches 11 bases. V gave up 2 bases and J gave up 0 bases; unmatched junction bases: 38. The CDR3 has 28 residues. Per the germline V gene, CDR1 is TSWWSYY and CDR2 is QGS. CDR3 bases: TGTGCTCTTGGGGAAGACCCCCACTTCCTACGATTGAGGTGGGGGATACGCACTGCTTTTTCGTACACCGATAAACTCATCTTT. This sequence encodes CALGEDPHFLRLRWGIRTAFSYTDKLIF.

As concerns this clone: A far larger clone is a single base away, which makes a read error likely. In the same sample, other DNA sequences code for this CDR3. This sequence joins TRAV29/DV5 and TRDJ1; 8 nucleotides align to TRDD3. Germline-derived CDR1 and CDR2 are NSMFDY and ISSIKDK. CDR3 length equals 15 residues. The CDR3 loop is CAASAGLGDTDKLIF. As DNA, the CDR3 is TGTGCAGCCAGCGCGGGGTTGGGGGATACCGATAAACTCATCTTT.

Regarding this clone: This may be a read error, as it is one base from a much larger clone. Other DNA sequences in the same sample also yield this CDR3. The chain joins TRDV1 to TRDJ2; 8 bases are shared with TRDD3. There are 19 residues in the CDR3. V dropped 3 bases and J dropped 11; count of bases not matched to a gene: 23. The germline gives CDR1 TSWWSYY, CDR2 QGS. CDR3 DNA sequence: TGTGCTCTTGGGGAGCCATCCTCTGCCTGGGGATACAGGGCGGCGCAACTCTTCTTT. Amino acid sequence: CALGEPSSAWGYRAAQLFF.

A few counts support this clone. One base separates it from a far larger clone, so it is likely a read error. The identical CDR3 is also encoded by other nucleotide sequences in the sample. The gene calls are TRDV1 and TRDJ1; tentative D call: TRDD3 (6 bases). This CDR3 comprises 21 residues. The germline V gene encodes CDR1 TSWWSYY and CDR2 QGS. Trimming took 1 base from V and 0 from J, leaving 27 bases between them. The CDR3 bases are TGTGCTCTTGGGGAACACCGTTCCGGTGGGGGCATACCGGCATACACCGATAAACTCATCTTT. This codes for CALGEHRSGGGIPAYTDKLIF.

Notes on this clone: For this DNA, TCRdb reports the protein of a much larger clone, which diverges at residue 13, most likely from a read error; the protein presented here is translated directly from the DNA. This chain joins TRDV1 and TRDJ1; D might be TRDD2 (6 bases). V lost 0 bases, J lost 0 bases, and 29 bases lay in between. The CDR3 is 22 residues long. CDR1 and CDR2 from the germline V gene are TSWWSYY and QGS. CDR3: CALGELIPMSYLERTYTDKLIF. CDR3 coding DNA: TGTGCTCTTGGGGAACTTATTCCTATGAGTTACCTGGAGAGAACGTACACCGATAAACTCATCTTT.